The 26 T cell receptor beta chains below were found in one sample sequenced in a study of T cells in Graves' hyperthyroidism and ophthalmopathy. Amplified regions were TCR beta CDR3 sequences from RNA transcripts. In the first-round RT-PCR of the TCR CDR3, the HTBI primer set was used. TCRdb called the multiplex PCR reads again in MiXCR, with one record for every CDR3 protein. The sample gives around 400,000 distinct CDR3 sequences, roughly 15% of which show up once; approximately 20% is in the top ten. The sequenced material came from blood. The receptors come from a woman aged 55-75 years with Graves' ophthalmopathy.

This clonotype was recorded at least ten times. The chain's CDR3 is CAAGGQGQFF. The CDR3 nucleotides read TGCGCCGCGGGGGGCCAGGGGCAGTTCTTC. The chain has TRBV20-1 and TRBJ2-1; 8 bases align to TRBD2. This CDR3 spans 10 amino acids. CDR1 and CDR2 (germline): DFQATT, SNEGSKA (reference sequence).

This clonotype appeared a few times. V is TRBV20-1 and J is TRBJ2-3; TRBD1 matches 11 bases. This CDR3 has 14 residues. Losses at the gene ends were 6 bases for V and 3 bases for J; bases not matched to a gene: 5. The germline gives CDR1 DFQATT, CDR2 SNEGSKA (reference sequence). Written as DNA, the CDR3 is TGCAGTGCAGCCGGGACAGGGGGAACAGATACGCAGTATTTT. It is translated as CSAAGTGGTDTQYF.

The rearrangement joins TRBV19 to TRBJ2-3; no clear D gene. There are 13 residues in the CDR3. The germline V and J ends were trimmed by 7 bases and 3 bases, with 11 bases remaining between them. Per the germline V gene, CDR1 is LNHDA and CDR2 is SQIVND (reference sequence). CDR3 in amino acids: CASNSFRTDTQYF. The CDR3 DNA reads as TGTGCCAGTAACAGCTTTCGGACAGATACGCAGTATTTT.

The chain has TRBV12-3 or TRBV12-4 and TRBJ1-1, with D perhaps matching TRBD1 (6 bases). The CDR3 sequence is 13 residues long. V was shortened by 7 bases and J by 5 bases, with 14 bases between the two germline ends. CDR3 loop: CASTQGGLTEAFF. Written as DNA, the CDR3 is TGTGCCAGCACCCAAGGGGGGCTGACTGAAGCTTTCTTT.

This CDR3 reads CASSQPSANTEAFF. DNA for the CDR3: TGTGCCAGCAGCCAGCCTTCAGCGAACACTGAAGCTTTCTTT. This chain connects TRBV9 to TRBJ1-1; D is unresolved. The CDR3 totals 14 residues. Per germline, CDR1 SGDLS and CDR2 YYNGEE. Deletions cut 4 bases from V and 1 base from J, with 11 bases between. Together with reference TRBV9 and TRBJ1-1, the CDR3 gives the full variable domain: DSGVTQTPKHLITATGQRVTLRCSPRSGDLSVYWYQQSLDQGLQFLIQYYNGEERAKGNILERFSAQQFPDLHSELNLSSLELGDSALYFCASSQPSANTEAFFGQGTRLTVV.

The table lists this clonotype with many counts. This chain uses TRBV5-8 with TRBJ2-7; tentatively, D is TRBD2 (6 bases). CDR1 is SGHTS and CDR2 is YDEGEE in the germline V gene. The CDR3 loop spans 15 amino acids. V dropped 4 bases and J dropped 4 bases, with 18 bases sitting between them. The CDR3 DNA sequence: TGTGCCAGCAGCCCTCAGGGAGGATTGGCGTACGAGCAGTACTTC. Protein sequence: CASSPQGGLAYEQYF.

This clonotype was counted many times. The genes are TRBV7-2 and TRBJ1-2; 11 bases map to TRBD1. Trimming cost V 4 bases and J 5 bases; bases outside gene matches: 6. Germline V gene sequence: CDR1 SGHTA, CDR2 FQGNSA. CDR3 length: 15 amino acids. This CDR3 reads CASSYDGTGGYGYTF. The CDR3 DNA reads as TGTGCCAGCAGCTATGACGGGACAGGGGGGTATGGCTACACCTTC.

This clonotype appeared many times. V and J are TRBV20-1 and TRBJ2-1, with 10 bases identical to TRBD2. Per the germline V gene, CDR1 is DFQATT and CDR2 is SNEGSKA (reference sequence). This CDR3 has 15 amino acids. With 4 bases clipped from V and 1 base from J, the junction kept 4 bases outside the gene matches. This CDR3 reads CSAKGLAESYNEQFF. CDR3 nucleotides: TGCAGTGCTAAAGGACTAGCGGAATCCTACAATGAGCAGTTCTTC.

This clonotype was counted many times. This rearrangement joins TRBV11-1 to TRBJ2-5; 10 nucleotides line up with TRBD1. This CDR3 has 15 residues. V was pared by 5 bases and J by 5 bases, with 8 bases of the junction left unmatched. Germline V gene sequence: CDR1 SGHAT, CDR2 FQDESV (reference sequence). The CDR3 reads CASSLRGTGEETQYF. The CDR3 coding sequence is TGTGCCAGCAGCCTACGGGGGACAGGGGAGGAGACCCAGTACTTC. Full variable domain (remainder filled in from reference TRBV11-1 and TRBJ2-5): EAEVAQSPRYKITEKSQAVAFWCDPISGHATLYWYRQILGQGPELLVQFQDESVVDDSQLPKDRFSAERLKGVDSTLKIQPAELGDSAMYLCASSLRGTGEETQYFGPGTRLLVL.

This clonotype appeared a few times. It may be a read error: a sequence one base away is much more abundant. The chain links TRBV30 to TRBJ2-1; D may be TRBD2 (6 bases). The CDR3 totals 15 residues. Germline V CDR1 and CDR2: GTSNPN, SVGIG (reference sequence). V was shortened by 0 bases and J by 0 bases, with 9 bases between the two germline ends. The CDR3 DNA sequence: TGTGCCTGGAGTGTACGCGGGAACTCCTACAATGAGCAGTTCTTC. It yields the protein CAWSVRGNSYNEQFF.

This sequence joins TRBV2 and TRBJ1-5; 8 nucleotides line up with TRBD1. Per the germline V gene, CDR1 is SNHLY and CDR2 is FYNNEI. With V trimmed by 6 bases and J by 6 bases, 7 bases remained unmatched. The CDR3 sequence is 14 residues long. For the CDR3, the DNA is TGTGCCAGCAGGGGCCGGACAGGGTTTCAGCCCCAGCATTTT. Translating it yields CASRGRTGFQPQHF.

This chain connects TRBV19 to TRBJ1-2; possibly TRBD1 for D (6 bases). The V gene's germline CDR1 is LNHDA and CDR2 SQIVND (reference sequence). Trimming cost V 8 bases and J 2 bases, with 27 bases left between them. The CDR3 contains 18 residues. The CDR3 DNA reads as TGTGCCAGTGCCTTCTTCCGGGACACCACTGGGGAAAACTATGGCTACACCTTC. This codes for CASAFFRDTTGENYGYTF.

This clonotype was seen many times. The genes are TRBV9 and TRBJ1-2, with unresolved D. The CDR3 has 13 residues. V was cut by 0 bases and J by 6 bases, with 9 bases left in between. The germline CDR1 and CDR2 sequences are SGDLS and YYNGEE. In DNA, the CDR3 is TGTGCCAGCAGCGTAGCTCTCAAGGATGGCTACACCTTC. Amino acids: CASSVALKDGYTF.

This clonotype was observed a few times. J is TRBJ2-1 and V is TRBV28; the match to TRBD2 covers 7 bases. Germline-derived CDR1 and CDR2 are MDHEN and SYDVKM. V dropped 5 bases and J dropped 7; count of bases not matched to a gene: 8. The CDR3 contains 14 residues. The CDR3 DNA follows: TGTGCCAGCAGTGACCGGGAGGAGGTAAATGAGCAGTTCTTC. It codes for CASSDREEVNEQFF.

This clonotype was seen only a few times. V is TRBV7-8 and J is TRBJ2-2; unclear D gene. Germline V gives CDR1 SGHVS, CDR2 FQNEAQ. The CDR3 extends over 14 amino acids. Trimming took off 0 bases at V and 6 bases at J, with 8 bases between the two ends. The CDR3 sequence: CASSLALGSGELFF. The CDR3, as DNA: TGTGCCAGCAGCTTAGCGCTGGGTTCCGGGGAGCTGTTTTTT.

About this clonotype: This clone may be a read error of a much larger clone one base away. The chain joins TRBV7-3 to TRBJ2-7; unclear D gene. Germline V gene sequence: CDR1 SGHTA, CDR2 FQGTGA. V was pared by 2 bases and J by 7 bases, with 15 bases between. This CDR3 is built from 14 residues. CDR3 DNA: TGTGCCAGCAGCTTATGGGTGGGCCTGGGTGAGCAGTACTTC. Translation gives CASSLWVGLGEQYF.

This clonotype was seen many times. This chain joins TRBV7-2 and TRBJ2-5; 11 bases align to TRBD2. Germline V lookup: CDR1 SGHTA, CDR2 FQGNSA. The junction had 6 bases not matched to a gene; V was cut back by 5 bases and J by 7 bases. The CDR3 length is 14 residues. In nucleotides, the CDR3 is TGTGCCAGCAGCCCCACTAGCGGGAGTGTGACCCAGTACTTC. Protein: CASSPTSGSVTQYF.

The sample holds a few counts of this clonotype. A read error is possible here, since a much larger clone lies one base away. This chain uses TRBV20-1 with TRBJ2-1; a possible D gene is TRBD2 (6 bases). The CDR3 has 17 residues. Per the germline V gene, CDR1 is DFQATT and CDR2 is SNEGSKA (reference sequence). The CDR3 here is CSARDGLAEGWNNEQLF. CDR3 DNA sequence: TGCAGTGCTAGAGATGGATTAGCGGAGGGCTGGAACAATGAGCAGCTCTTC.

This clonotype has just a few counts. The chain is built from TRBV11-2 and TRBJ2-3; 10 bases fit TRBD2. J lost 0 bases, V lost 5 bases, and 5 bases had no gene match. Germline loops: CDR1 SGHAT, CDR2 FQNNGV. The CDR3 length is 16 residues. The CDR3 reads CASSISGRPSTDTQYF. DNA for the CDR3: TGTGCCAGCAGCATTAGCGGGAGGCCCAGCACAGATACGCAGTATTTT.

The chain has TRBV25-1 and TRBJ2-7; 7 bases fit TRBD1. Germline V gene sequence: CDR1 MGHDK, CDR2 SYGVNS. This CDR3 is 14 amino acids long. V lost 6 bases and J lost 5; bases outside the gene matches: 10. This chain's CDR3 is CASSPTGPWDEQYF. As DNA, the CDR3 is TGTGCCAGCAGCCCGACAGGGCCTTGGGACGAGCAGTACTTC.

This clonotype was detected only a few times. This chain links TRBV20-1 with TRBJ2-1; 12 bases are shared with TRBD2. The trim removed 3 bases at V and 9 bases at J, leaving 9 bases unmatched. The germline V gene has CDR1 DFQATT and CDR2 SNEGSKA (reference sequence). The CDR3 is made up of 15 amino acids. This CDR3 reads CSASAGLAGRGEQFF. The CDR3 nucleotides are TGCAGTGCTAGTGCGGGACTAGCGGGTCGGGGTGAGCAGTTCTTC.

The CDR3 DNA is TGTGCCAGCAGTTTAGGGAACATGAACACTGAAGCTTTCTTT. Translating it yields CASSLGNMNTEAFF. V gene TRBV12-3 or TRBV12-4 combines with J gene TRBJ1-1; D unresolved. CDR3 length: 14 residues. Trimming took off 1 base at V and 0 bases at J, with 6 bases between the two ends.

In this sample, this clonotype turned up a few times. The J gene is TRBJ1-3, the V gene TRBV7-8, with D possibly being TRBD1 (5 bases). The CDR3 is 19 residues long. Germline CDR1 is SGHVS and CDR2 is FQNEAQ. V lost 3 bases to trimming and J lost 1 base, with 22 bases between them. For the CDR3, the DNA is TGTGCCAGCAGCTTGAATGGGGGTTTAGGCGTATTATCTGGAAACACCATATATTTT. The encoded protein is CASSLNGGLGVLSGNTIYF.

The V call is TRBV20-1, the J call TRBJ2-3; TRBD2 agrees at 15 bases. The V gene's germline CDR1 is DFQATT and CDR2 SNEGSKA (reference sequence). The CDR3 runs 17 residues. Trimming took 5 bases from V and 1 from J; bases not matched to a gene: 7. CDR3 in DNA: TGCAGTGCTGCAGCGGGACTAGCGGGAGGACGCACAGATACGCAGTATTTT. It codes for CSAAAGLAGGRTDTQYF.

This clonotype was recorded a few times. The V and J genes are TRBV20-1 and TRBJ1-5, with a possible D match to TRBD1 (5 bases). The CDR3 totals 16 residues. CDR1 and CDR2 from the germline V gene are DFQATT and SNEGSKA (reference sequence). V was shortened by 1 base and J by 3 bases, with 16 bases between the two germline ends. The CDR3 here is CSARGRGESYNQPQHF. The CDR3 DNA reads TGCAGTGCTAGAGGGCGGGGGGAGTCTTACAATCAGCCCCAGCATTTT.

The chain links TRBV9 to TRBJ2-1, with D possibly called TRBD1 or TRBD2 (5 bases each). Between the trimmed V and J ends, which lost 0 bases and 9 bases, there was a span of 10 bases. Per the germline V gene, CDR1 is SGDLS and CDR2 is YYNGEE. The CDR3 contains 13 residues. This chain's CDR3 is CASSVGLGTEQFF. CDR3 in DNA: TGTGCCAGCAGCGTAGGTTTGGGGACTGAGCAGTTCTTC.